Presented here are 28 T cell receptor beta chains from one specimen sequenced in a study of TIL therapy for anti-PD-1-resistant metastatic lung cancer (dated by TCRdb to about 2021). Using bias-controlled multiplex PCR with the immunoSEQ v3 hsTCRB kit, the TCR beta CDR3 regions were amplified from genomic DNA. TCRdb stores this immuneACCESS table with in-frame sequences only. Part of the clones is absent; in the studies checked, under half of the shortfall reflects unresolved V genes, and no reason is known for the rest. The sample profile shows about 50,000 clones; roughly 85% of them were found once. The ten largest make up approximately 5.1% of the sample. The time point tag for this specimen amounts to: pre-treatment sample, taken before nivolumab and TIL therapy. This material consisted of blood, taken at baseline. Receptor source: a person aged 25 to 80 with non-small cell lung cancer.

The rearrangement links TRBV2 to TRBJ2-3; 11 bases fit TRBD2. This CDR3 has 15 residues. V shed 6 bases, J shed 8 bases, and the junction held 10 bases outside the gene matches. From germline, CDR1 is SNHLY and CDR2 FYNNEI. The CDR3 DNA follows: TGTGCCAGCAGGGAACTAGCGGGAGAGGGGGGTACGCAGTATTTT. This sequence encodes CASRELAGEGGTQYF. Full variable domain (rest looked up from reference TRBV2 and TRBJ2-3): EPEVTQTPSHQVTQMGQEVILRCVPISNHLYFYWYRQILGQKVEFLVSFYNNEISEKSEIFDDQFSVERPDGSNFTLKIRSTKLEDSAMYFCASRELAGEGGTQYFGPGTRLTVL.

The V and J genes are TRBV9 and TRBJ1-6; 10 nucleotides line up with TRBD1. The CDR3 length is 15 residues. Germline CDR1 and CDR2: SGDLS and YYNGEE. J was trimmed by 9 bases and V by 4 bases; bases with no gene match: 7. CDR3: CASSTLGQGGSPLHF. For the CDR3, the DNA is TGTGCCAGCAGCACCCTAGGACAGGGGGGTTCACCCCTCCACTTT.

The V and J genes are TRBV5-1 and TRBJ2-2; the D gene could be TRBD1 or TRBD2 (6 bases each). This CDR3 has 15 residues. CDR1 and CDR2 (germline): SGHRS, YFSETQ. The V and J ends lost 1 base and 7 bases respectively, with 14 bases between them. CDR3 in amino acids: CASSLLEGGNGELFF. The CDR3 coding sequence is TGCGCCAGCAGCTTGTTGGAGGGGGGAAACGGGGAGCTGTTTTTT.

In nucleotides, the CDR3 is TGTGCCAGCGAGGACAGGACCCAAGAGACCCAGTACTTC. Residues: CASEDRTQETQYF. The chain couples TRBV28 to TRBJ2-5; the match to TRBD1 covers 7 bases. With V trimmed by 8 bases and J by 1 base, 4 bases remained unmatched. Germline assignment: CDR1 MDHEN and CDR2 SYDVKM. The CDR3 has 13 amino acids.

The rearrangement joins TRBV7-8 to TRBJ1-4; D remains unclear. Germline CDR1 and CDR2: SGHVS and FQNEAQ. This CDR3 is built from 15 residues. V lost 1 base, J lost 10 bases, and 16 bases lay in between. The CDR3 DNA reads as TGTGCCAGCAGCTTAGTGTCTGGTAACATGGGAAAACTGTTTTTT. This translates into CASSLVSGNMGKLFF.

The chain's CDR3 is CASSYARGPVKEPLHF. DNA for the CDR3: TGTGCCAGCAGCTACGCCCGGGGACCCGTCAAGGAACCCCTCCACTTT. The J gene is TRBJ1-6, the V gene TRBV11-2, with a tentative D call TRBD1 (5 bases). This CDR3 is built from 16 residues. Germline lookup yields CDR1 SGHAT and CDR2 FQNNGV. Trimming took 4 bases from V and 12 from J, leaving 22 bases between them.

The J gene is TRBJ2-7, the V gene TRBV10-3, with 7 bases matching TRBD2. The CDR3 spans 14 residues. V lost 2 bases to trimming and J lost 2 bases; unmatched junction nucleotides: 3. CDR1 is ENHRY and CDR2 is SYGVKD in the germline V gene. CDR3: CAISEREGTYEQYF. The CDR3 DNA follows: TGTGCCATCAGTGAGAGGGAGGGGACCTACGAGCAGTACTTC.

The rearrangement joins TRBV11-2 to TRBJ2-3; 7 bases are a match to TRBD2. The CDR3 contains 14 residues. J gave up 7 bases and V 1 base, and 5 bases lay outside the gene matches. Germline values: CDR1 SGHAT, CDR2 FQNNGV. In DNA, the CDR3 is TGTGCCAGCAGCTTAGGGACTAGTCAAAATACGCAGTATTTT. Translation gives CASSLGTSQNTQYF. The complete variable domain, with remaining parts taken from reference TRBV11-2 and TRBJ2-3, reads EAGVAQSPRYKIIEKRQSVAFWCNPISGHATLYWYQQILGQGPKLLIQFQNNGVVDDSQLPKDRFSAERLKGVDSTLKIQPAKLEDSAVYLCASSLGTSQNTQYFGPGTRLTVL.

The V call is TRBV28, the J call TRBJ1-4, with a weak D call TRBD1 (5 bases). CDR1 and CDR2 from the germline V gene are MDHEN and SYDVKM. CDR3 size: 15 residues. V was cut by 2 bases and J by 7 bases, with 14 bases left in between. The CDR3 region has the DNA TGTGCCAGCAGTTTAGGCCGGGGGGAGTTTGAAAAACTGTTTTTT. Encoded protein: CASSLGRGEFEKLFF.

The V and J genes are TRBV30 and TRBJ1-1; D unresolved. CDR1 GTSNPN and CDR2 SVGIG come from the germline V gene (reference sequence). The CDR3 has 13 amino acids. V lost 0 bases and J 7 bases, leaving 12 bases between the germline ends. In DNA form, the CDR3 reads TGTGCCTGGAGTGTAAAAGGGCCCCGTGAAGCTTTCTTT. Translated: CAWSVKGPREAFF.

This clone was detected a few times. The V and J genes are TRBV7-9 and TRBJ1-2; D remains ambiguous. V was cut by 1 base and J by 4 bases, with 10 bases left in between. Germline V gives CDR1 SEHNR, CDR2 FQNEAQ (reference sequence). The CDR3 extends over 14 amino acids. This CDR3 reads CASSLVGVGYGYTF. Written as DNA, the CDR3 is TGTGCCAGCAGCTTAGTCGGGGTTGGCTATGGCTACACCTTC.

For this clone: At one of its ends the junction is not consistent with the germline gene, which may arise from a read error. This chain links TRBV7-7 with TRBJ2-1; D is possibly TRBD1 or TRBD2 (5 bases each). Germline CDR1 reads SSHAT; CDR2 reads FNYEAQ (reference sequence). The CDR3 consists of 16 residues. CDR3 DNA: TGTGCTAGCAGCGGTGTTGGGGGAGCGTCCTACAATGAGCAGTTCTTC. Encoded protein: CASSGVGGASYNEQFF.

V is TRBV18 and J is TRBJ2-3; possibly TRBD2 for D (6 bases). The CDR3 spans 14 residues. V was shortened by 3 bases and J by 1 base, with 8 bases between the two germline ends. Germline values: CDR1 KGHSH, CDR2 LQKENI. Written as DNA, the CDR3 is TGTGCCAGCTCACCGGCTAGCGGCACAGATACGCAGTATTTT. Translation: CASSPASGTDTQYF.

The chain joins TRBV28 to TRBJ1-1; TRBD1 aligns across 11 bases. Germline-derived CDR1 and CDR2 are MDHEN and SYDVKM. Trimming cost V 6 bases and J 7 bases; bases outside gene matches: 10. There are 15 residues in the CDR3. This chain's CDR3 is CASSLAGTGGIEAFF. The CDR3 region has the DNA TGTGCCAGCAGCCTGGCCGGGACAGGGGGTATTGAAGCTTTCTTT.

The chain joins TRBV24-1 to TRBJ2-2; no reliable D call. The CDR3 has 15 residues. V was cut by 8 bases and J by 0 bases, with 12 bases left in between. Germline V gives CDR1 KGHDR, CDR2 SFDVKD. CDR3 region: CATTEGHANTGELFF. The CDR3 region has the DNA TGTGCCACCACCGAAGGGCACGCGAACACCGGGGAGCTGTTTTTT.

The chain combines TRBV11-2 with TRBJ2-1, with D hard to call. The CDR3 is 14 residues long. With 0 bases removed from V and 7 bases from J, the gap between germline ends came to 10 bases. The germline V gene has CDR1 SGHAT and CDR2 FQNNGV. The CDR3 DNA is TGTGCCAGCAGCTTAGACGGATCTACAAATGAGCAGTTCTTC. Protein sequence: CASSLDGSTNEQFF.

This clone is a singleton in its sample. CDR3 residues: CASTGFGGELFF. The CDR3 region has the DNA TGTGCCAGTACAGGGTTTGGCGGGGAGCTGTTTTTT. The gene calls are TRBV19 and TRBJ2-2; D is perhaps TRBD1 (5 bases). The CDR3 is made up of 12 amino acids. V was trimmed by 7 bases and J by 7 bases, leaving 10 bases between them. The germline CDR1 and CDR2 sequences are LNHDA and SQIVND (reference sequence).

The chain uses TRBV4-1 and TRBJ2-7; D is possibly TRBD1 (6 bases). The V gene lost 0 bases and the J gene lost 3 bases, with 12 bases spanning the gap. CDR3 size: 15 residues. Germline CDR1 and CDR2: MGHRA and YSYEKL. The CDR3 DNA sequence: TGCGCCAGCAGCCAAGATAGTTGGGGGCTCTACGAGCAGTACTTC. Protein: CASSQDSWGLYEQYF.

The chain uses TRBV4-1 and TRBJ1-1; no clear D gene. Germline V gene sequence: CDR1 MGHRA, CDR2 YSYEKL. V was pared by 0 bases and J by 8 bases, with 7 bases between. This CDR3 spans 12 amino acids. CDR3 loop: CASSQDSREAFF. The CDR3 DNA sequence: TGCGCCAGCAGCCAAGATAGTAGGGAAGCTTTCTTT.

The chain links TRBV19 to TRBJ1-1; D may be TRBD1 (5 bases). There are 14 residues in the CDR3. CDR1 is LNHDA, CDR2 SQIVND, per germline (reference sequence). Trimming removed 10 bases at V and 5 bases at J, with 20 bases between. CDR3: CATVPREARTEAFF. The CDR3 bases are TGTGCCACCGTCCCCAGGGAAGCTAGAACTGAAGCTTTCTTT.

Turning to this clone: The junction shows a germline mismatch at one end, possibly a read error. Other nucleotide sequences from this sample produce the same CDR3. The chain recombines TRBV2 with TRBJ2-3, with D possibly TRBD2 on 5 matching bases. Germline CDR1 is SNHLY and CDR2 is FYNNEI. The CDR3 is 10 amino acids. The CDR3 protein is CASSDDGRGF. Written as DNA, the CDR3 is TGTGCCAGCAGCGACGACGGACGGGGTTTT.

V is TRBV7-2 and J is TRBJ2-5; D possibly corresponds to TRBD2 (6 bases). The CDR3 spans 16 residues. Germline V gives CDR1 SGHTA, CDR2 FQGNSA. Trimming pared 1 base from V and 2 bases from J, leaving 14 bases between. CDR3 protein: CASSLGGGALQETQYF. CDR3 bases: TGTGCCAGCAGCTTAGGGGGCGGGGCCCTGCAAGAGACCCAGTACTTC. Combining the CDR3 with reference TRBV7-2 and TRBJ2-5 gives the whole variable domain GAGVSQSPSNKVTEKGKDVELRCDPISGHTALYWYRQSLGQGLEFLIYFQGNSAPDKSGLPSDRFSAERTGGSVSTLTIQRTQQEDSAVYLCASSLGGGALQETQYFGPGTRLLVL.

This rearrangement joins TRBV5-4 to TRBJ2-5; 10 positions match TRBD1. Germline V CDR1 and CDR2: SGHNT, YYREEE (reference sequence). The CDR3 has 16 amino acids. Trimming cost V 3 bases and J 1 base; bases outside gene matches: 6. The CDR3 DNA sequence: TGTGCCAGCAGCTCGGCCCGGGACAGGGGCCAAGAGACCCAGTACTTC. This sequence encodes CASSSARDRGQETQYF.

The chain is built from TRBV18 and TRBJ2-7; TRBD1 is a possible D gene (5 bases). Trimming pared 4 bases from V and 0 bases from J, leaving 16 bases between. Looked up from germline, CDR1 is KGHSH and CDR2 is LQKENI. The CDR3 has 16 amino acids. The CDR3 here is CASSQGFGRTSYEQYF. The CDR3 DNA reads as TGTGCCAGCTCACAGGGGTTCGGGCGAACCTCCTACGAGCAGTACTTC.

The chain joins TRBV6-5 to TRBJ2-7, with no clear D. This CDR3 comprises 14 residues. Germline loops: CDR1 MNHEY, CDR2 SVGAGI. Trimming pared 1 base from V and 2 bases from J, leaving 9 bases between. This chain's CDR3 is CASSYFRGTYEQYF. The CDR3 DNA reads as TGTGCCAGCAGTTACTTCAGAGGAACCTACGAGCAGTACTTC.

The chain combines TRBV9 with TRBJ2-1; 10 nucleotides match TRBD2. CDR1 is SGDLS and CDR2 is YYNGEE in the germline V gene. CDR3 length: 15 residues. Trimming at V came to 4 bases and at J to 7 bases, leaving 8 bases not matched to a gene. In DNA form, the CDR3 reads TGTGCCAGCAGCCCCCCTAGCGGGAGTGAGAATGAGCAGTTCTTC. Translated, it gives CASSPPSGSENEQFF.

V usage is TRBV27 and J usage is TRBJ2-7, with TRBD2 matching 7 bases. This CDR3 has 15 residues. The V gene's germline CDR1 is MNHEY and CDR2 SMNVEV (reference sequence). J gave up 0 bases and V 6 bases, and 8 bases lay outside the gene matches. CDR3: CASRATSANSYEQYF. The CDR3 nucleotides are TGTGCCAGCAGGGCCACTAGCGCTAACTCCTACGAGCAGTACTTC.

The V call is TRBV5-1, the J call TRBJ2-5; 7 nucleotides match TRBD1. Trimming at V came to 0 bases and at J to 2 bases, leaving 4 bases not matched to a gene. Germline loops: CDR1 SGHRS, CDR2 YFSETQ. The CDR3 contains 15 residues. The CDR3 region is CASSLETGVQETQYF. CDR3 nucleotides: TGCGCCAGCAGCTTGGAAACAGGGGTTCAAGAGACCCAGTACTTC.